The source of this T cell receptor (beta chain) is a study of CD8+CD57+ T cells in acquired aplastic anemia (dated by TCRdb to about 2018). General notes on the study: DNA extracted from sorted CD4+ and CD8+ cells had a mean of around 3 ug, with a range of about 0.2 to 30 ug. Healthy donor samples averaged around 10 million reads for CD4+ and roughly 12 million for CD8+ cells.

The paper as a whole reports these results and caveats: Patients and healthy controls showed no significant difference in CD8+ Simpson's diversity (P=0.060). Approximately 31 CD8+ CDR3 sequences were found in both patients and controls but appeared to be highly expressed in patients and within the immunodominant clones of the patients.

V gives up 4 bases and J gives up 0 bases, and the segment between their germline ends measures 16 bases. The CDR3 runs 17 amino acids, cysteine and phenylalanine included. The entry retains the CDR3 DNA only, 51 bases that are in frame from base 1. The germline V gene provides CDR1 MNHEY and CDR2 SVGEGT. The study deep-sequenced TCR repertoires of sorted CD4+ and CD8+ blood T cells from severe aplastic anemia patients and healthy subjects. Ficoll-Paque density gradient centrifugation was used to isolate peripheral blood mononuclear cells. Before DNA extraction, CD4+ and CD8+ T cells were sorted with FACS or magnetic beads. Genomic DNA was used as template for profiling of TCR beta VDJ combinations and CDR3 sequences. TCR repertoire sequencing was run on an Illumina HiSeq 2000. The authors processed their data as follows. TRBV/TRBJ rearrangement plots, CDR3 size and DJ length profiles, and Simpson's diversity index were used to evaluate the repertoires. The most abundant DNA sequence in the deep sequencing data was defined as the immunodominant clone. CDR3 amino acid sequences were screened for sharing across subjects and were compared with published repertoires and the VDJdb database. TCRdb redid the processing of the public reads, applying fastp at Q25 and MiXCR, and retained in-frame beta chains. Each CDR3 protein gets just one entry, which takes the most common genes and DNA from the rows behind it. It is TCRdb's table, rather than the study itself, that gives the V and J calls and clone size. This sample comprises about 190,000 distinct CDR3 sequences, roughly 56% of them detected only once. The ten largest clones capture roughly 15% of the sample.

This clonotype was counted ten times or more. Its recognized antigen is unknown. Qualities for individual bases were not recorded, and no much larger clone is one base off. Sequencing was carried out using sorted CD4+, CD8+, or CD8+CD57+ T cells (not recorded which) from PBMCs. The chain couples TRBV6-2 or TRBV6-3 to TRBJ2-4, with an unclear D gene assignment. The receptor was isolated from a human donor in good health, serving as a control. The nucleotides are TGTGCCAGCAGTTTTGATCTCCAATACCTAGCCAAAAACATTCAGTACTTC. This translates into CASSFDLQYLAKNIQYF.